These T cell receptor beta chains were read from a single sample in a study of OX40 agonist ivuxolimab in advanced cancers. Repertoires were generated with immunoSEQ multiplex PCR, while TCRdb's copy carries only in-frame clones and drops some. The sample holds about 62,000 clones, roughly 84% seen once. The sample consisted of CD4+ or CD8+ T cells sorted from blood, taken in a trial of the OX40 agonist ivuxolimab. All receptors come from an adult with an advanced solid tumor such as melanoma, head and neck, liver or kidney cancer. Each CDR3 is given with its conserved first and last residue. Each record gives: clone size, V gene, CDR3 protein. Size is omitted from some rows. Given values are once, few, many or a class for expanded clones.

size: .
V: TRBV5-1
CDR3: CASSPGLDSYEQYF

size: .
V: TRBV2
CDR3: CASSTAGRSYEQYF

size: .
V: TRBV6-4
CDR3: CASSVLSGIPEAFF

size: .
V: TRBV6-6
CDR3: CASSYGAKETQYF

size: .
V: TRBV15
CDR3: CATSKDQATGGTEAFF

size: once
V: TRBV6-5
CDR3: CASTKSGGGQPQHF

size: .
V: TRBV10-2
CDR3: CASSHDRGFYGYTF

size: .
V: TRBV6-1
CDR3: CASSEAPLAGGPGEQFF

size: .
V: TRBV19
CDR3: CASSMRAQETQYF

size: .
V: TRBV6-5
CDR3: CASNRQGRNEKLFF

size: few
V: TRBV7-9
CDR3: CASSLGPSEAFF

size: .
V: TRBV5-6
CDR3: CASSLGQGASYEQYF

size: .
V: TRBV7-2
CDR3: CASRIGWGGNQPQHF

size: .
V: TRBV5-4
CDR3: CASSDSRDGGASYTF

size: once
V: TRBV6-1
CDR3: CASSLTGGGYEQYF

size: .
V: TRBV7-3
CDR3: CASSLGLFEAGEQFF

size: .
V: TRBV7-3
CDR3: CASSSGGPRGNTEAFF

size: .
V: TRBV5-1
CDR3: CASSPSGSPGTSENF

size: .
V: TRBV5-4
CDR3: CASSFTGLTEAFF

size: .
V: TRBV10-3
CDR3: CAISGTSGTGSTLGEQYF

size: .
V: TRBV7-6
CDR3: CASRPRDTAYEQYF

size: .
V: TRBV2
CDR3: CASRAGLPEKLFF

size: few
V: TRBV13
CDR3: CASSPWRLYEQYF

size: .
V: TRBV18
CDR3: CASSPGRGYEQYF

size: once
V: TRBV5-1
CDR3: CASSLGQGWTGELFF

size: once
V: TRBV4-1
CDR3: CASSRQPAGEQFF

size: .
V: TRBV4-1
CDR3: CASSQQGISYNSPLHF

size: .
V: TRBV7-8
CDR3: CASSLGLAGIAETQYF

size: .
V: TRBV28
CDR3: CASSSVVESGREQYF

size: .
V: TRBV5-6
CDR3: CASSLYHQETQYF

size: .
V: TRBV5-1
CDR3: CASSLEKGDEQFF

size: .
V: TRBV15
CDR3: CATRQGAAGEQYF

size: .
V: TRBV18
CDR3: CASSPLPTSGTTYEQYF

size: .
V: TRBV7-9
CDR3: CASSLSSGGETQYF

size: .
V: TRBV5-1
CDR3: CASSLGRASSYNEQFF

size: .
V: TRBV5-1
CDR3: CASRESGQGIGYTF

size: once
V: TRBV28
CDR3: CASSLKAPPRSSRPYEQYF

size: .
V: TRBV10-3
CDR3: CAISERTGRETQYF

size: .
V: TRBV5-1
CDR3: CASSLTGDLTDTQYF

size: .
V: TRBV6-1
CDR3: CASSERGVGDTQYF